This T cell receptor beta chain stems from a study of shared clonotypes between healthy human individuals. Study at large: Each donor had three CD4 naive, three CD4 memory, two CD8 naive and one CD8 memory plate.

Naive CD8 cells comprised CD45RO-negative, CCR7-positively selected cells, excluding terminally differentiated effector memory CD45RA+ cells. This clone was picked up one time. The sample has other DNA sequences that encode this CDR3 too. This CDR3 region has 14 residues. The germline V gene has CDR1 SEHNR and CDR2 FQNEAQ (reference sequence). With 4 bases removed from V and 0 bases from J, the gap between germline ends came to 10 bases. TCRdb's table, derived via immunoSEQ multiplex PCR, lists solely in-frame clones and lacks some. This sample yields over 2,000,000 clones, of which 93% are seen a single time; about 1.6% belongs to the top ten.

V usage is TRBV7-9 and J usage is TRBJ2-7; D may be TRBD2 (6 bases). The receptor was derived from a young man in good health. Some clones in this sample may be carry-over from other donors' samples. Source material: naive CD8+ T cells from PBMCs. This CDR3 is CASSSGTLSYEQYF. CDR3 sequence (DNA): TGTGCCAGCAGCTCCGGGACTCTCTCCTACGAGCAGTACTTC.